These 7 T cell receptor beta chains share one sample of origin, sequenced in a study of technical replicates of blood from a handful of donors. Measured with immunoSEQ multiplex PCR; TCRdb has only the in-frame clones, and not every one. Of roughly 69,000 clones in the sample, less than 98% were seen once. Sequencing was done on a sample of T cells isolated from PBMCs. These receptors were collected from a human donor in good health.

This clone came up once. The V and J genes are TRBV6-6 and TRBJ1-1; TRBD1 might be the D (6 bases). Germline CDR1 and CDR2: MNHNY and SVGAGI (reference sequence). V lost 0 bases and J 6 bases, leaving 8 bases between the germline ends. The CDR3 sequence is 13 residues long. The DNA for the CDR3 is TGTGCCAGCAGTTACTCCAGGGGACCTGAAGCTTTCTTT. As protein: CASSYSRGPEAFF.

This chain connects TRBV6-5 to TRBJ1-1, with 11 bases lining up with TRBD1. The junction had 3 bases not matched to a gene; V was cut back by 5 bases and J by 10 bases. Per germline, CDR1 MNHEY and CDR2 SVGAGI. The CDR3 has 12 amino acids. CDR3 sequence (DNA): TGTGCCAGCAGTGAGGGGACAGGGGGAGCTTTCTTT. This encodes CASSEGTGGAFF.

The chain links TRBV2 to TRBJ1-2, with D perhaps TRBD1 (6 bases). The CDR3 is 15 residues long. Trimming shortened V by 5 bases and J by 2 bases, and 15 bases separated the two germline ends. CDR1 and CDR2 from the germline V gene are SNHLY and FYNNEI. The CDR3 DNA follows: TGTGCCAGCAGTAACCGGGACAATTCCAACTATGGCTACACCTTC. Translation gives CASSNRDNSNYGYTF.

The J gene is TRBJ2-1, the V gene TRBV27; 7 nucleotides match TRBD2. This CDR3 spans 19 amino acids. V shed 7 bases, J shed 2 bases, and the junction held 20 bases outside the gene matches. Germline values: CDR1 MNHEY, CDR2 SMNVEV (reference sequence). CDR3 amino acids: CASISRQVRTAGAYNEQFF. DNA of the CDR3: TGTGCCAGCATCTCACGCCAGGTAAGGACGGCGGGAGCCTACAATGAGCAGTTCTTC.

The CDR3 region has the DNA TGCGCCAGCAGTGAATCGTCTGGCCTCAGCTCCTACGAGCAGTACTTC. Encoded protein: CASSESSGLSSYEQYF. J is TRBJ2-7 and V is TRBV10-2; the D is unclear. In germline, CDR1 is WSHSY, CDR2 SAAADI. V was shortened by 3 bases and J by 0 bases, with 15 bases between the two germline ends. This CDR3 has 16 residues.

This rearrangement joins TRBV6-1 to TRBJ2-3, with 7 bases lining up with TRBD1. This CDR3 is 15 amino acids long. Unmatched junction bases numbered 8, after V lost 4 bases and J lost 4 bases. Germline CDR1 and CDR2: MNHNS and SASEGT. In DNA form, the CDR3 reads TGTGCCAGCAGTGGTCGACAGGGATCCTCAGATACGCAGTATTTT. It translates to CASSGRQGSSDTQYF.

The chain carries TRBV6-5 and TRBJ1-1; D is unclear. From germline, CDR1 is MNHEY and CDR2 SVGAGI. This CDR3 spans 11 amino acids. Trimming left V 7 bases short and J 5 bases short, with 8 bases between. The CDR3 DNA reads TGTGCCAGCACCCGAGGGACTGAAGCTTTCTTT. Its protein product is CASTRGTEAFF.